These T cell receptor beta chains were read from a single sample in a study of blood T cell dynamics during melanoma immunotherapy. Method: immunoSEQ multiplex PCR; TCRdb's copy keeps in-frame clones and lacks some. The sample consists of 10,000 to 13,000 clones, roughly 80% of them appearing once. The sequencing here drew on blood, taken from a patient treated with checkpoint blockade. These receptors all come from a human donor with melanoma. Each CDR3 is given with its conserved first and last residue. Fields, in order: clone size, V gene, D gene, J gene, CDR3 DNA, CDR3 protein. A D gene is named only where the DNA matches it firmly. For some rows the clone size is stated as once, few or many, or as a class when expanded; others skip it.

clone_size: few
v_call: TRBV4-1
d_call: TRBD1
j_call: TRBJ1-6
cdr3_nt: TGCGCCAGCAGCCAAAGAGGACAGGTCAATTCACCCCTCCACTTT
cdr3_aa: CASSQRGQVNSPLHF

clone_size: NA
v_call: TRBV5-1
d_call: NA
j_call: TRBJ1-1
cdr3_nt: TGCGCCAGCAGCTTCGGGTTAGGGGCGGACACTGAAGCTTTCTTT
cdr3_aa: CASSFGLGADTEAFF

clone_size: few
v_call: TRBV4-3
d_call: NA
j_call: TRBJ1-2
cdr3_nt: TGCGCCAGCAGCCTTTTTAATAGCGGGACGGGTGATGGCTACACCTTC
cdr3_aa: CASSLFNSGTGDGYTF

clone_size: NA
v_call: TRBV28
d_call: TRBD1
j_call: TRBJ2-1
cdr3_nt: TGTGCCAGCAGTAAGACAGGGGGCGATAGGAATGAGCAGTTCTTC
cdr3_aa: CASSKTGGDRNEQFF

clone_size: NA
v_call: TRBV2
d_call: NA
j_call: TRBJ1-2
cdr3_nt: TGTGCCAGCAGTATGGACAGTGATTATGGCTACACCTTC
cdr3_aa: CASSMDSDYGYTF

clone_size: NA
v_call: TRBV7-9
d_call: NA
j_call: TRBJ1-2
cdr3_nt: TGTGCCAGCAGCTCAGCGGGGGGGAATGGCTACACCTTC
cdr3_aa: CASSSAGGNGYTF

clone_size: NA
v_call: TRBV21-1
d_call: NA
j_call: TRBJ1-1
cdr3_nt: TGTGCCAGCAGCACGGACTTGAACACTGAAGCTTTCTTT
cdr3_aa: CASSTDLNTEAFF

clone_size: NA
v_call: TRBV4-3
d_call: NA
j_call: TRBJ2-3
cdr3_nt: TGCGCCAGCAGCCAAGAGTTTAGGGCGGGGAGTCAACGTGATACGCAGTATTTT
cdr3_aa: CASSQEFRAGSQRDTQYF

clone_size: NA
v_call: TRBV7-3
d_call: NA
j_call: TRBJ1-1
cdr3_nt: TGTGCCAGCAGCTTAAAACGTAAGGTGACTGAAGCTTTCTTT
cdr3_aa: CASSLKRKVTEAFF

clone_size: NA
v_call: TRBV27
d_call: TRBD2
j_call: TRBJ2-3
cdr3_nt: TGTGCCAGCAGTTCCGGACTAGCTAGAGATACGCAGTATTTT
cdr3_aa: CASSSGLARDTQYF

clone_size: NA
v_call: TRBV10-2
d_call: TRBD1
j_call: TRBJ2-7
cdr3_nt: TGCGCCAGCAGTGAGTGGGACAGGAACTACGAGCAGTACTTC
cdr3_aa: CASSEWDRNYEQYF

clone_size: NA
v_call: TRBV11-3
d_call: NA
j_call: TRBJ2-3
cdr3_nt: TGTGCCAGCAGCTTTCCGGGGTACGGCACAGATACGCAGTATTTT
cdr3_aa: CASSFPGYGTDTQYF

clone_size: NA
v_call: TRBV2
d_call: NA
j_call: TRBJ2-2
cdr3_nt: TGTGCCAGCACTGGGAGGGAGGGGGCTGTCGGGGAGCTGTTTTTT
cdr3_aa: CASTGREGAVGELFF

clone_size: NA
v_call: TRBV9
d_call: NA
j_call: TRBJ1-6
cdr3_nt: TGTGCCAGCAGCGCCGATCAAGGGGCCTATAATTCACCCCTCCACTTT
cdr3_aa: CASSADQGAYNSPLHF

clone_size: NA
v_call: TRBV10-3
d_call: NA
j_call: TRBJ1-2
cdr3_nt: TGTGCCATCAGTGACCCGGACACCTATGGCTACACCTTC
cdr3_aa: CAISDPDTYGYTF

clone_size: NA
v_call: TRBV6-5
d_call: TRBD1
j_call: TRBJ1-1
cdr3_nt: TGTGCCAGCAGTTATCGGACAGGGGAGGGTGAAGCTTTCTTT
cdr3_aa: CASSYRTGEGEAFF

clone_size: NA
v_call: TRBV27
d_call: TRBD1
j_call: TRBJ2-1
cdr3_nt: TGTGCCAGCAGTTTCGGGACAGGGTGGGAGCAGTTCTTC
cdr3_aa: CASSFGTGWEQFF

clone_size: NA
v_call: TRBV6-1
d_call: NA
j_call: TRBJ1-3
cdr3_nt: TGTGCCAGCGGTGTACAGGGTCCTTCCTCTGGAAACACCATATATTTT
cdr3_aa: CASGVQGPSSGNTIYF

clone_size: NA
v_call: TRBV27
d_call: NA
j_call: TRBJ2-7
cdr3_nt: TGTGCCAGCAGTTACTCGGAGGGCTACGAGCAGTACTTC
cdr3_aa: CASSYSEGYEQYF

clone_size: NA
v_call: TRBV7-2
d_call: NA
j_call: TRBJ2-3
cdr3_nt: TGTGCCAGCAGCTTAGGCCGCCTTAGCACAGATACGCAGTATTTT
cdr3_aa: CASSLGRLSTDTQYF

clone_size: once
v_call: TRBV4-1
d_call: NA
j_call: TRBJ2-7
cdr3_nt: TGCGCCAGCAGCCAAGAGTCGCGGGTGAGCGAGCAGTACTTC
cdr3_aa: CASSQESRVSEQYF

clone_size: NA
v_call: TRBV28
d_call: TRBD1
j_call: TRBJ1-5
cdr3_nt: TGTGCCAGCAGGGCAGGGGGCGGGAGCAATCAGCCCCAGCATTTT
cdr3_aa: CASRAGGGSNQPQHF

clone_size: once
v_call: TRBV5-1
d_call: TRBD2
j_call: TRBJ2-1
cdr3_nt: TGCGCCAGCAGCTTGGCCGGGACTAGCAATGAGCAGTTCTTC
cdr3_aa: CASSLAGTSNEQFF

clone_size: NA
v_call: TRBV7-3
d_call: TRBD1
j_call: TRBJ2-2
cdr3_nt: TGTGCCAGCAGCTTACCGGGACAGGGGAAAACCGGGGAGCTGTTTTTT
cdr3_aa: CASSLPGQGKTGELFF

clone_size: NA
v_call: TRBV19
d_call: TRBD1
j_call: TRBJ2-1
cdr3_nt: TGTGCCAGTAGTAAACAGGGGCCTCGGGATGAGCAGTTCTTC
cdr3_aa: CASSKQGPRDEQFF

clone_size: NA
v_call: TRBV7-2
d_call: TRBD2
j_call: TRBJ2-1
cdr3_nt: TGTGCCAGCAGCTTCCCAGCGGGGTACAATGAGCAGTTCTTC
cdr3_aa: CASSFPAGYNEQFF

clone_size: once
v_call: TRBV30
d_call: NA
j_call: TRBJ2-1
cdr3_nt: TGTGCCTGGAGTCCCTGGTCCCATGAGCAGTTCTTC
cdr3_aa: CAWSPWSHEQFF

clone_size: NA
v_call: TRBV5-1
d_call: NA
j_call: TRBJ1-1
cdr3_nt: TGCGCCAGCAGCTTGGTGGGCGAGGACACTGAAGCTTTCTTT
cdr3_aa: CASSLVGEDTEAFF

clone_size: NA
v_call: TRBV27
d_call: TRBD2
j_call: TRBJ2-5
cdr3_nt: TGTGCCAGCAGTCCTATGGGGGGACTAGCGGGGAAAGAGACCCAGTACTTC
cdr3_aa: CASSPMGGLAGKETQYF

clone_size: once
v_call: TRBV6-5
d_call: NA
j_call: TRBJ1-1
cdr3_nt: TGTGCCAGCAGTTACTCGATCGGGGGAGCTGAAGCTTTCTTT
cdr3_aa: CASSYSIGGAEAFF

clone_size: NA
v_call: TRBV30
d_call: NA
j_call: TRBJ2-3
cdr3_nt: TGTGCCTGGAGTGTAAATGCAGATACGCAGTATTTT
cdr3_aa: CAWSVNADTQYF

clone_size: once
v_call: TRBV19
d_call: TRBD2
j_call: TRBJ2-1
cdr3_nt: TGTGCCAGTAGTATCCCTAGCGGGGGAAGGAATGAGCAGTTCTTC
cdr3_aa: CASSIPSGGRNEQFF

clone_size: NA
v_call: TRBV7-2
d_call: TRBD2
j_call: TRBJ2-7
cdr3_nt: TGTGCCAGCAGCTTAGCCCCGACTAGCGGCGAGCAGTACTTC
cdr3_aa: CASSLAPTSGEQYF

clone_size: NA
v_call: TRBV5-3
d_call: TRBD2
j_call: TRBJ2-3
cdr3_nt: TGTGCCAGAAGCTTCCGGAAAGCGGGGGGGCCGGCAGATACGCAGTATTTT
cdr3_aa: CARSFRKAGGPADTQYF

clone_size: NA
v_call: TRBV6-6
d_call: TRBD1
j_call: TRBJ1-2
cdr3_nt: TGTGCCATCATGAGGGACAGGGAAGGAGCCTATGGCTACACCTTC
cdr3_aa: CAIMRDREGAYGYTF

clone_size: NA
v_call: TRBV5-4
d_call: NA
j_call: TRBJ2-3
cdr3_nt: TGTGCCATCCGCCAGGGACTTGCCCCAGATACGCAGTATTTT
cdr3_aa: CAIRQGLAPDTQYF

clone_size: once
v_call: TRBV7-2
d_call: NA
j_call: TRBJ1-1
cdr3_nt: TGTGCCAGCAGCCCACCGGGTTCGGAGAACACTGAAGCTTTCTTT
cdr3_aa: CASSPPGSENTEAFF

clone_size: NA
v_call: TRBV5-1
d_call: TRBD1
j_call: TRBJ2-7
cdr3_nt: TGCGCCAGCAGCTCGGGACAGGGAAGCGAGCAGTACTTC
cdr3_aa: CASSSGQGSEQYF

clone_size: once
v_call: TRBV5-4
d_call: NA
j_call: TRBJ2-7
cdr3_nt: TGTGCCAGCAGCTTACAGGTAGCCACCTACGAGCAGTACTTC
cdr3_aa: CASSLQVATYEQYF

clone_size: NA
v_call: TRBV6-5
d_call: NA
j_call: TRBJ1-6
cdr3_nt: TGTGCCAGCAGTTACTCCGGGGGGCGACGCAATTCACCCCTCCACTTT
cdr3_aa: CASSYSGGRRNSPLHF

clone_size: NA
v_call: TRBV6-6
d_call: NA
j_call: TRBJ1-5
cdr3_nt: TGTGCCAGCAGTTACACCCCGGATCAGCCCCAGCATTTT
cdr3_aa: CASSYTPDQPQHF

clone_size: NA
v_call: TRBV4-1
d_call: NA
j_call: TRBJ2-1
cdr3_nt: TGCGCCAGCAGCCAAGGACTTTCCTACAATGAGCAGTTCTTC
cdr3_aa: CASSQGLSYNEQFF

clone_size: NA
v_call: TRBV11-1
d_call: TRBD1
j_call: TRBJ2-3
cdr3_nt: TGTGCCAGCAGCTCCCGGGACAGGGGGCGGGCAGATACGCAGTATTTT
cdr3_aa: CASSSRDRGRADTQYF

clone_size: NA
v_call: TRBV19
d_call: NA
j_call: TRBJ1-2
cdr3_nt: TGTGCCAGTAGTATAGAGGGCCGGGGCTACACCTTC
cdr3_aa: CASSIEGRGYTF

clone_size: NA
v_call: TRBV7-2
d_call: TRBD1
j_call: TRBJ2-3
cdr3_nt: TGTGCCAGCAGCATCGGGACAGGGGCCAGCTGGACAGATACGCAGTATTTT
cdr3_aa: CASSIGTGASWTDTQYF

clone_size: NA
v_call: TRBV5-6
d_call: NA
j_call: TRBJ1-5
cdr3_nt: TGTGCCAGCAGCTTCATGGATGGCAATCAGCCCCAGCATTTT
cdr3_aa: CASSFMDGNQPQHF

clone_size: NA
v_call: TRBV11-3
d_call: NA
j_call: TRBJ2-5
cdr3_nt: TGTGCCAGCAGCTTAGGTCCGGCAGGGATTTTCCAAGAGACCCAGTACTTC
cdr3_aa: CASSLGPAGIFQETQYF

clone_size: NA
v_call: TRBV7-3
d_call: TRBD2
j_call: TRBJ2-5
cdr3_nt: TGTGCCAGCAGCTTATTCCCGGGGGGGCAAGAGACCCAGTACTTC
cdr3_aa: CASSLFPGGQETQYF

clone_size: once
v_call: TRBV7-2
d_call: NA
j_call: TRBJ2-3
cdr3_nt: TGTGCCAGCAGCTTAGAGTCTAGCAGTACAGATACGCAGTATTTT
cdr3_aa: CASSLESSSTDTQYF

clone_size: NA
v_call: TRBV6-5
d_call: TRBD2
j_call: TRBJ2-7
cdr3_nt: TGTGCCAGCAGTTATTCCGCTAGCGGCTACGAGCAGTACTTC
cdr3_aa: CASSYSASGYEQYF

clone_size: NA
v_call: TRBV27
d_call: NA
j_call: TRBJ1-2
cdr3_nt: TGTGCCAGCAATTCCCGGGACCGAGCTAACTATGGCTACACCTTC
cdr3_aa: CASNSRDRANYGYTF

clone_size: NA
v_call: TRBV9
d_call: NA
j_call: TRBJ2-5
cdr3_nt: TGTGCCAGCAGTCGTGGACTGCGCTTGATGGAGACCCAGTACTTC
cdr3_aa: CASSRGLRLMETQYF

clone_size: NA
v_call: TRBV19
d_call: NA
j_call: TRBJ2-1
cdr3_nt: TGTGCCAGTTCCAGGGGGGCGCGAGGTGAGCAGTTCTTC
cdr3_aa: CASSRGARGEQFF

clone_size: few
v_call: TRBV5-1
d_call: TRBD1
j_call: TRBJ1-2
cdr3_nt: TGCGCCAGCAGCTTGGGGCCGGGGACAGCTTATGGCTACACCTTC
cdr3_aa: CASSLGPGTAYGYTF

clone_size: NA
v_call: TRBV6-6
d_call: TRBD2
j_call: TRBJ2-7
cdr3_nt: TGTGCCAGCAGTCCTTTCTCTAGCGGGGGGGCAGGCGAGCAGTACTTC
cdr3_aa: CASSPFSSGGAGEQYF

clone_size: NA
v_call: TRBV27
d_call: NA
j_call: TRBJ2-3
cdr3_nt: TGTGCCAGCAGTTTAAGTAGTTCGCGGCAGGGTCGCCCAGATACGCAGTATTTT
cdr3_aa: CASSLSSSRQGRPDTQYF

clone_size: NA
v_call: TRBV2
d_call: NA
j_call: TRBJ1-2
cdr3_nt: TGTGCCAGCAACCCGGGACGGGGATATGGCTACACCTTC
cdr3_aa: CASNPGRGYGYTF

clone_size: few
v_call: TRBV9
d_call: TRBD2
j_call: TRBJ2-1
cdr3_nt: TGTGCCAGCAGCTCGACTAGCGGGGTCAGCAATGAGCAGTTCTTC
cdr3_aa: CASSSTSGVSNEQFF

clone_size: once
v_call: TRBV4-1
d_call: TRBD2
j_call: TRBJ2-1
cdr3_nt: TGCGCCAGCAGCCCCTTCGGACTAGCGGGGGGTAACAATGAGCAGTTCTTC
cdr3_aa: CASSPFGLAGGNNEQFF

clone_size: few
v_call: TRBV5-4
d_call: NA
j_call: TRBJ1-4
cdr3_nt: TGCGCCAGCAGCCAAGGGTCGGGGCGGCCAACTAATGAAAAACTGTTTTTT
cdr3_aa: CASSQGSGRPTNEKLFF